This T cell receptor beta chain was recovered during a study of blood T cells in healthy people across ages (dated by TCRdb to the mid-2010s). Concerning the study at large: In model experiments, template switching captured roughly one uniquely barcoded TCR beta cDNA molecule for every two T cells. Donors of different ages were randomly distributed across sequencing lanes to avoid experimental bias. To track age-related changes in TCR beta repertoire diversity, the study relied on deep sequencing normalized with unique cDNA molecular identifiers. For two donors (one aged 18 to 29 and one aged 80 or older), the study analyzed two additional independent replicas of 1 million unique cDNA reads from the same blood draw. The donors were split into four age groups: young (average about 15 years), middle-aged (around 37), aged (more than 60) and long-lived (roughly 77).

The 35 to 40 donors, aged about 6 to 95 years, were systemically healthy Caucasian individuals from Russia. Ten milliliters of peripheral blood were drawn from each donor into EDTA-treated Vacutainer tubes. PBMCs were isolated by Ficoll-Paque density-gradient centrifugation, with at least 7 million obtained per sample. Total RNA, at least 6 micrograms per sample, was extracted from PBMCs with Trizol reagent. The percentages of naive CD45RAhigh/CD27high T cells were determined by flow cytometry on a PBMC aliquot from every donor. The method behind the library was 5' RACE. Sequencing was carried out with an Illumina HiSeq 2500. The second PCR ran for about 6 to 12 cycles and used a J-beta primer mix along with a sample-barcoded 5' primer. Each TCR beta cDNA molecule received a unique molecular identifier from a template-switch 5' adaptor carrying 12 random nucleotides. Each sample yielded at least 2.5 million CDR3-containing paired-end reads. All of the RNA was converted into first-strand cDNA using the Mint cDNA synthesis kit, with a TRBC-specific oligonucleotide serving as the primer. Following uracil-DNA glycosylase treatment, a first 18-cycle PCR with universal primers M1SS and BC2_uni_R was performed on all cDNA. The original methods were these. Normalization of each sample was performed by random selection of 1 million high-quality reads, each carrying a distinct molecular identifier. Reads with shared molecular identifiers were discarded instead of being binned into consensus sequences. MiTCR, set to a Q25 quality threshold and the strictest error-elimination algorithm, was used for CDR3 identification, clonotype clustering and error correction. A nonparametric unseen species model using Euler transformation provided a lower-bound estimate of total TCR beta diversity. TCRdb applied fastp at Q25 and MiXCR to the public reads, then kept only in-frame beta chains. Each entry is one CDR3 protein sequence, shown with its most common DNA and genes. What appears here as the V and J calls and clone size reflects TCRdb's work, not the paper's. Counted in this sample were hundreds of thousands of distinct CDR3 sequences; roughly two fifths of them appeared once. The ten most abundant clones make up 25% to 30% of the sample.

The germline V gene yields SGHTA for CDR1 and FQGNSA for CDR2. The cysteine opens and the phenylalanine closes a CDR3 of 13 amino acids. Only the CDR3 DNA stays, 39 bases, in frame from base 1. V loses 9 bases of germline sequence and J loses 3 bases, and the interval between the two ends is 15 bases. Points the paper makes about the study in general: Total diversity estimates from one million sequenced T cells were considered lower bounds and underestimates. As age increased, observed TCR beta diversity per million T cells dropped in a roughly linear way, and a significant reduction was already evident by age 40. Compared with the aged group, the long-lived group had more naive CD4+ T cells, fewer expanded clones and increased TCR diversity, a pattern suggesting age selection. The percentage of naive T cells measured by flow cytometry correlated strongly with observed TCR beta diversity. The CMV infection status of donors was not known, potentially confounding age-related changes in expanded clonotypes. Conclusive comparison of naive and antigen-experienced compartments was prevented by the profiling of bulk unsorted PBMCs.

Concerning this clonotype itself: It has no known antigen specificity. Base qualities are not provided; no much larger clone lies one nucleotide away.

The sequencing sample was made of blood. The chain is assembled from TRBV7-2 and TRBJ2-7; 6 matching bases give a weak D call of TRBD1. This TCR was recovered from an elderly man in good health. The encoded CDR3 is CASSQGFSYEQYF. The nucleotide sequence reads as follows: TGTGCCAGTTCACAGGGTTTTAGCTACGAGCAGTACTTC.